One and the same sample provided the 8 T cell receptor beta chains below, sequenced in a study of cytomegalovirus exposure and HLA in healthy donors. PCR involved 60 Vbeta and 13 Jbeta primers. The table came from immunoSEQ multiplex PCR; TCRdb's copy has only in-frame clones and leaves some out. Of tens of thousands of clones in the sample, roughly 70% were seen once. Sequencing was done on a sample of PBMCs. These receptors originate from a man aged 55-75 years in good health and CMV-seropositive.

The genes are TRBV7-6 and TRBJ2-1, with D hard to call. The germline V gene has CDR1 SGHVS and CDR2 FNYEAQ. This CDR3 comprises 14 residues. V gave up 3 bases and J gave up 7 bases, with 13 bases separating them. CDR3 sequence: CASSFDSSRNEQFF. DNA for the CDR3: TGTGCCAGCAGCTTTGACTCCTCGAGAAATGAGCAGTTCTTC. Variable domain in full (rest from reference TRBV7-6 and TRBJ2-1): GAGVSQSPRYKVTKRGQDVALRCDPISGHVSLYWYRQALGQGPEFLTYFNYEAQQDKSGLPNDRFSAERPEGSISTLTIQRTEQRDSAMYRCASSFDSSRNEQFFGPGTRLTVL.

This chain uses TRBV30 with TRBJ2-7; 7 bases map to TRBD1. V lost 3 bases to trimming and J lost 6 bases; unmatched junction nucleotides: 5. The length of the CDR3 is 12 residues. Germline lookup yields CDR1 GTSNPN and CDR2 SVGIG (reference sequence). CDR3 sequence: CAWSDYRGEQYF. Written as DNA, the CDR3 is TGTGCCTGGAGCGACTACAGGGGCGAGCAGTACTTC.

The chain is built from TRBV7-2 and TRBJ2-1; 12 nucleotides agree with TRBD2. The CDR3 is 16 residues long. Per germline, CDR1 SGHTA and CDR2 FQGNSA. The trim removed 5 bases at V and 5 bases at J, leaving 7 bases unmatched. The DNA of the CDR3 is TGTGCCAGCAGCCCGCGGACTAGCGGGGTAAACAATGAGCAGTTCTTC. Its translation is CASSPRTSGVNNEQFF.

This clone was recorded a few times. The chain carries TRBV7-6 and TRBJ1-1, with D unclear. V was pared by 5 bases and J by 0 bases, with 10 bases between. The CDR3 runs 14 residues. Per the germline V gene, CDR1 is SGHVS and CDR2 is FNYEAQ. The CDR3 region has the DNA TGTGCCAGCAGCCCCAACACGCTGAACACTGAAGCTTTCTTT. The encoded protein is CASSPNTLNTEAFF.

This chain joins TRBV2 and TRBJ2-7, with TRBD1 identical over 9 bases. This CDR3 has 13 amino acids. Trimming took 6 bases from V and 6 from J; bases not matched to a gene: 6. Germline values: CDR1 SNHLY, CDR2 FYNNEI. The CDR3 nucleotides are TGTGCCAGCAGGTCGGGACAGGGCTCCGAGCAGTACTTC. It yields the protein CASRSGQGSEQYF.

This clone appeared a few times. V is TRBV11-2 and J is TRBJ1-1, with 7 bases that match TRBD1. The germline V gene encodes CDR1 SGHAT and CDR2 FQNNGV. With V trimmed by 7 bases and J by 2 bases, 10 bases remained unmatched. The CDR3 has 15 residues. The CDR3 region has the DNA TGTGCCAGCAACCCCACAGGGACAGACAACACTGAAGCTTTCTTT. It codes for CASNPTGTDNTEAFF.

The rearrangement uses TRBV6-5 and TRBJ2-3, with 9 bases aligning to TRBD1. Germline-derived CDR1 and CDR2 are MNHEY and SVGAGI. J lost 3 bases, V lost 6 bases, and 7 bases had no gene match. The CDR3 has 15 residues. The DNA for the CDR3 is TGTGCCAGCAGGCTACAGGGGGCGCTGACAGATACGCAGTATTTT. Its protein is CASRLQGALTDTQYF.

The rearrangement links TRBV28 to TRBJ2-3; TRBD2 matches at 9 bases. This CDR3 has 19 residues. Unmatched junction bases numbered 20, after V lost 6 bases and J lost 4 bases. Germline V gene sequence: CDR1 MDHEN, CDR2 SYDVKM. DNA of the CDR3: TGTGCCAGCAGCCCAGCCGGCGGGAGGGCCTCCCAGGGTTCAGATACGCAGTATTTT. Residues: CASSPAGGRASQGSDTQYF.